The clone carrying this T cell receptor (beta chain) showed up just a few times. No antigen is known for it. The entry originates in a study of metastatic and nonmetastatic thyroid tumors. Overall study: The authors compared repertoires across blood and tumor or nodule tissue from malignant and benign thyroid patients. Overall study findings and caveats: Patients with malignant thyroid tumors reportedly had significantly higher TCR beta diversity than those with benign nodules, in blood and tumor.

Via MiXCR, TCRdb re-called the PCR reads. The sample includes some 12,000 clones, roughly 30% seen only once; the top ten take 10% to 15%. Ahead of thyroid surgery, no patient had received treatment of any kind. The CDR3 runs 14 residues. V lost 6 bases, J lost 7 bases, and 6 bases stayed unmatched. The sequenced sample consisted of tumor tissue. This receptor was identified in a female donor with papillary thyroid cancer or a benign thyroid nodule (not recorded which). Some clones in this sample may be carry-over from other donors' samples. The chain is built from TRBV12-3 or TRBV12-4 and TRBJ2-2; 9 bases agree with TRBD2. The CDR3 DNA follows: TGTGCCAGCAGGCAGCGGGAGGACGGCGGGGAGCTGTTTTTT. Amino acids: CASRQREDGGELFF.